What follows is one TCR beta chain and its context. No cognate antigen has been identified for it. Base quality data are lacking; no much larger clone is found one base away. This specimen belongs to a study of shared clonotypes between healthy human individuals (TCRdb year 2020). Looking at the study overall: A couple of women and a few men aged 18 to 49 years were included in the cohort. For each donor, CD4 naive and CD4 memory were each given three plates, CD8 naive was given two plates, and CD8 memory was given one plate. Blood TCR repertoires of five healthy adults were deeply sequenced to estimate repertoire size and the extent of clonotype sharing between individuals. Different laboratories and diverse techniques were used to prepare libraries and sequence TCR repertoires, to increase sequencing depth and limit assay-specific biases. Each donor's leukapheresis produced roughly between about 0.9 and 9.5 billion PBMCs.

CDR1 MNHEY and CDR2 SMNVEV were looked up in the germline V gene (reference sequence). V lost 5 bases and J lost 1 base, and the count of bases not matched to a germline gene is 8. Spanning cysteine to phenylalanine, the CDR3 consists of 15 amino acids. Only CDR3 DNA is held: 45 bases, read in frame from base 1. Using the deep immunoSEQ assay, multiplex PCR amplified TCR CDR3 regions from genomic DNA. Extracted genomic DNA from each cell subset was spread evenly across all wells of several immunoSEQ 96-well plates, with each plate serving as a replicate. Each replicate PCR for sorted subsets received 150 to 250 ng genomic DNA, equal to 28,000 or so T cell genomes. The purified libraries were quantified using a Qubit 3.0 fluorometer, sized with a Bioanalyzer 2100, and then quantified again using the KAPA Library Quantification kit. Every immunoSEQ 96-well plate was sequenced on a dedicated single-read 150-cycle Illumina NextSeq 550 flow cell. Per the original workflow: Because only junctional sequences without quality scores were contained in the immunoSEQ output, filtering matching that applied to full-length reads could not be performed. Sequences were annotated with PyIR, a Python wrapper for IgBLAST v1.9, using IMGT germline references to assign V/J genes and CDR3. Reads with weak V/J assignments (E-value above 1e-6), missing CDR3, stop codons, out-of-frame junctions, or ambiguous translated residues were removed. A V3J clonotype was defined by an identical inferred V gene, J gene, and CDR3 amino acid sequence. Percentage overlap between repertoires was computed as shared unique clonotypes divided by the size of the smaller repertoire. Richness of each repertoire was evaluated using RTK rarefaction, the Chao1 estimator, and Recon v2.1 estimates of unobserved clonotypes. Generation probabilities for all TCRbeta clonotypes obtained by the gDNA method from a handful of donors were computed using OLGA. The immuneACCESS repertoire file appears here via TCRdb, limited to in-frame rearrangements. These files lack a portion of the clones; in checked studies, under half of the deficit traces to unresolved V genes, and the cause of the others is not known. The DNA gave D and trimming, while V, J and clone size come from that table. This sample comprises about 1.9 million clones, roughly 93% of them detected only once. The ten largest account for approximately 1.7% of the sample.

For the CD8 naive samples, CD45RO-negative cells were positively selected for CCR7, yielding a CD45RA+CCR7+ population from which TemRA cells were excluded. The donors were healthy, HIV-negative adults with no recently reported acute infections or vaccinations. Only Caucasian adults living in Nashville, Tennessee, USA were represented among the donors. Blood was collected by leukapheresis, and PBMCs were isolated by Ficoll-Histopaque density gradient centrifugation and then cryopreserved in liquid nitrogen vapor phase. Purity and quantity of every magnetically sorted T cell population were checked by analytical flow cytometry. From each sorted fraction, genomic DNA was isolated and quantified by UV absorbance on a Nanodrop 2000c. Results and caveats for the whole study, not just this receptor: Higher generation probabilities were observed for clonotypes shared by all four sorted-subset donors than for non-shared clonotypes. Pairwise subsampling indicated that sequencing depth was expected to affect the degree of clonotype sharing among donors. Sharing across a few donors was observed for about 4.8% of naive CD4, over 3% of naive CD8, 2.3% of memory CD4, and approximately 0.41% of memory CD8 clonotypes. The small number of donors limited the genetic and exposure-history diversity represented. Sampling was limited to blood, and TCR repertoires in tissue likely differ from TCR repertoires in blood. Incomplete sequencing was indicated by rarefaction of sorted-subset datasets, despite the large sequencing depth. Larger estimated clonotype richness was generally found for naive subsets than for memory subsets.

Sequencing was done on a sample of naive CD8+ T cells from PBMCs. The cell subset or site label for this specimen denotes: CD45RA+CCR7+. The rearrangement combines TRBV27 with TRBJ2-7, with 7 junctional bases fitting TRBD2. The TCR comes from a man between 18 and 29 years old in good health. Some clones in this sample may be carry-over from other donors' samples. The bases read TGTGCCAGCAGTACGACCGGACTAGAGTCCTACGAGCAGTACTTC. The resulting protein is CASSTTGLESYEQYF.